Listed below are T cell receptor beta chains from one sample, sequenced in a study of blood T cell repertoires in COVID-19. Method: immunoSEQ multiplex PCR; TCRdb's copy keeps in-frame clones and lacks some. The data hold under 300,000 clones, with about four fifths observed a single time. Input material: peripheral blood. The source is a woman between 18 and 30 years old with acute or convalescent COVID-19. Each CDR3 is given with its conserved first and last residue. The D gene is left open where the match is weak. For some rows the clone size is stated as once, few or many, or as a class when expanded; others skip it.

j_call: TRBJ1-5; v_call: TRBV7-2; d_call: TRBD1; clone_size: many; cdr3_nt: TGTGCCAGCAGCGACAGGGGTGGCAATCAGCCCCAGCATTTT; cdr3_aa: CASSDRGGNQPQHF
j_call: TRBJ2-1; v_call: TRBV7-6; d_call: TRBD2; clone_size: .; cdr3_nt: TGTGCCAGCAGCTTACGCGGGACTAACTCCTACAATGAGCAGTTCTTC; cdr3_aa: CASSLRGTNSYNEQFF
j_call: TRBJ2-5; v_call: TRBV5-1; d_call: TRBD1; clone_size: .; cdr3_nt: TGCGCCAGCAGCGGTGATACCGGGACAGGCGTTTCAGAGACCCAGTACTTC; cdr3_aa: CASSGDTGTGVSETQYF
j_call: TRBJ1-5; v_call: TRBV30; d_call: TRBD1; clone_size: few; cdr3_nt: TGTGCCTGGGGGACAGAGAGCAATCAGCCCCAGCATTTT; cdr3_aa: CAWGTESNQPQHF
j_call: TRBJ2-5; v_call: TRBV4-1; d_call: TRBD2; clone_size: .; cdr3_nt: TGCGCCAGCAGCCTGGGACTAGCCTTTCAGGCCCAGTACTTC; cdr3_aa: CASSLGLAFQAQYF
j_call: TRBJ2-3; v_call: TRBV5-1; d_call: TRBD2; clone_size: .; cdr3_nt: TGCGCCAGCAGCGCAACTAGCGGCTATACGCAGTATTTT; cdr3_aa: CASSATSGYTQYF
j_call: TRBJ1-6; v_call: TRBV27; d_call: .; clone_size: .; cdr3_nt: TGTGCCAGCAGTTTATTTGCAGGGCGGGGGCGGGGTTCACCCCTCCACTTT; cdr3_aa: CASSLFAGRGRGSPLHF
j_call: TRBJ2-7; v_call: TRBV11-2; d_call: TRBD2; clone_size: .; cdr3_nt: TGTGCCAGCAGACGACTAGCGGGATTTGAGCAGTACTTC; cdr3_aa: CASRRLAGFEQYF
j_call: TRBJ1-4; v_call: TRBV7-6; d_call: .; clone_size: .; cdr3_nt: TGTGCCAGCAGCCGAACGTCGATGGGGGGTAAAGAAAAACTGTTTTTT; cdr3_aa: CASSRTSMGGKEKLFF
j_call: TRBJ2-1; v_call: TRBV6-5; d_call: TRBD1; clone_size: .; cdr3_nt: TGTGCCAGCCGTACAGGGGGCGAGGGCAATGAGCAGTTCTTC; cdr3_aa: CASRTGGEGNEQFF
j_call: TRBJ1-5; v_call: TRBV7-9; d_call: .; clone_size: few; cdr3_nt: TGTGCCAGCAGCTCCCTGGGGGGGGGTCAGCCCCAGCATTTT; cdr3_aa: CASSSLGGGQPQHF
j_call: TRBJ2-1; v_call: TRBV5-1; d_call: .; clone_size: few; cdr3_nt: TGCGCCAGCAGCTTGTCGGGGGAGGCATACAATGAGCAGTTCTTC; cdr3_aa: CASSLSGEAYNEQFF
j_call: TRBJ2-1; v_call: TRBV15; d_call: .; clone_size: .; cdr3_nt: TGTGCCACCAGCAGAGAAAGACTAGTATTTGTGAATGAGCAGTTCTTC; cdr3_aa: CATSRERLVFVNEQFF
j_call: TRBJ2-1; v_call: TRBV9; d_call: TRBD2; clone_size: .; cdr3_nt: TGTGCCAGCAGCGTAGCTCTGGGGGGACTAGCGTACAATGAGCAGTTCTTC; cdr3_aa: CASSVALGGLAYNEQFF
j_call: TRBJ1-4; v_call: TRBV7-9; d_call: .; clone_size: once; cdr3_nt: TGTGCCAGCAGCTTTAGTGCGGGGTCCGCAAATGAAAAACTGTTTTTT; cdr3_aa: CASSFSAGSANEKLFF
j_call: TRBJ2-2; v_call: TRBV29-1; d_call: TRBD2; clone_size: once; cdr3_nt: TGCAGCGTTGAACTCCTAGCGGGAGTCGGCGAAAATACCGGGGAGCTGTTTTTT; cdr3_aa: CSVELLAGVGENTGELFF
j_call: TRBJ2-7; v_call: TRBV6-5; d_call: TRBD2; clone_size: .; cdr3_nt: TGTGCCAGCAGTTACCAACGGGGGGACTACGAGCAGTACTTC; cdr3_aa: CASSYQRGDYEQYF
j_call: TRBJ1-5; v_call: TRBV5-1; d_call: .; clone_size: .; cdr3_nt: TGCGCCAGCAGCTTGGCCGGGGGGCCCAATCAGCCCCAGCATTTT; cdr3_aa: CASSLAGGPNQPQHF
j_call: TRBJ1-3; v_call: TRBV30; d_call: TRBD1; clone_size: .; cdr3_nt: TGTGCCTGGAGTGTAGGGACAGGTGGATTTCCTGGAAACACCATATATTTT; cdr3_aa: CAWSVGTGGFPGNTIYF
j_call: TRBJ2-7; v_call: TRBV27; d_call: TRBD1; clone_size: .; cdr3_nt: TGTGCCAGCAGTCAGACCGGGACAGGGGCCCTCGAGCAGTACTTC; cdr3_aa: CASSQTGTGALEQYF
j_call: TRBJ2-1; v_call: TRBV7-2; d_call: .; clone_size: .; cdr3_nt: TGTGCCAGCAGCCCGTACGGGGGAGACTACAATGAGCAGTTCTTC; cdr3_aa: CASSPYGGDYNEQFF
j_call: TRBJ1-2; v_call: TRBV6-6; d_call: TRBD1; clone_size: .; cdr3_nt: TGTGCCAGCAGTTACTCGTTAAGGGGGCGCGAGTATGGCTACACCTTC; cdr3_aa: CASSYSLRGREYGYTF
j_call: TRBJ2-7; v_call: TRBV6-2/TRBV6-3; d_call: .; clone_size: .; cdr3_nt: TGTGCCAGCAGCCTCACTACTAGCTACGAGCAGTACTTC; cdr3_aa: CASSLTTSYEQYF
j_call: TRBJ2-3; v_call: TRBV5-6; d_call: .; clone_size: .; cdr3_nt: TGTGCCAGCAGCCCTAAAAGCAGGGTGTGGTATTTT; cdr3_aa: CASSPKSRVWYF
j_call: TRBJ1-2; v_call: TRBV19; d_call: .; clone_size: .; cdr3_nt: TGTGCCAGTAGTATGAGCTCCTTCTATGGCTACACCTTC; cdr3_aa: CASSMSSFYGYTF
j_call: TRBJ1-2; v_call: TRBV7-6; d_call: TRBD1; clone_size: .; cdr3_nt: TGTGCCAGCAGCTTGACTCCGGGAGGGGGCGAGACCTTC; cdr3_aa: CASSLTPGGGETF
j_call: TRBJ1-2; v_call: TRBV7-9; d_call: TRBD1; clone_size: once; cdr3_nt: TGTGCCAGCAGCCAAGGACAGGGCTTGGGGGCCTATGGCTACACCTTC; cdr3_aa: CASSQGQGLGAYGYTF
j_call: TRBJ1-6; v_call: TRBV14; d_call: .; clone_size: .; cdr3_nt: TGTGCCAGCAGCCAAGACGGACAGAAATCAAATTCACCCCTCCACTTT; cdr3_aa: CASSQDGQKSNSPLHF
j_call: TRBJ1-5; v_call: TRBV7-2; d_call: .; clone_size: once; cdr3_nt: TGTGCCAGCAGCTTACAGGTATGGCAGCCCCAGCATTTT; cdr3_aa: CASSLQVWQPQHF
j_call: TRBJ2-1; v_call: TRBV30; d_call: .; clone_size: .; cdr3_nt: TGTGCCTGGAGTGGCACAGACTACAATGAGCAGTTCTTC; cdr3_aa: CAWSGTDYNEQFF
j_call: TRBJ1-4; v_call: TRBV19; d_call: .; clone_size: .; cdr3_nt: TGTGCCAGTAGGGTCGGAGCCGATAGGGGCGGAAAACTGTTTTTT; cdr3_aa: CASRVGADRGGKLFF
j_call: TRBJ1-5; v_call: TRBV4-3; d_call: .; clone_size: .; cdr3_nt: TGCGCCAGCAGCCAAATTCAGGGACAGCCCCAGCATTTT; cdr3_aa: CASSQIQGQPQHF
j_call: TRBJ1-4; v_call: TRBV5-1; d_call: TRBD1; clone_size: .; cdr3_nt: TGCGCCAGCAGCCCGGACAGGAGGGCTGAAAAACTGTTTTTT; cdr3_aa: CASSPDRRAEKLFF
j_call: TRBJ1-4; v_call: TRBV7-9; d_call: TRBD1; clone_size: .; cdr3_nt: TGTGCCAGCACCTCGGACCGGACAGGGTCGGAAAAACTGTTTTTT; cdr3_aa: CASTSDRTGSEKLFF
j_call: TRBJ1-5; v_call: TRBV6-2/TRBV6-3; d_call: .; clone_size: .; cdr3_nt: TGTGCCAGCAGTTACTCGGTGGGGACCAGGAATGCAGGGGAAAATCAGCCCCAGCATTTT; cdr3_aa: CASSYSVGTRNAGENQPQHF
j_call: TRBJ2-7; v_call: TRBV18; d_call: .; clone_size: .; cdr3_nt: TGTGCCAGCTCACGCCAGGGTCGGGACGAGCAGTACTTC; cdr3_aa: CASSRQGRDEQYF
j_call: TRBJ2-7; v_call: TRBV7-2; d_call: .; clone_size: .; cdr3_nt: TGTGCCAGCAGCTTCGGGGGGACAGGCAACGAGCAGTACTTC; cdr3_aa: CASSFGGTGNEQYF
j_call: TRBJ2-2; v_call: TRBV12-3/TRBV12-4; d_call: TRBD1; clone_size: .; cdr3_nt: TGTGCCAGCAGAGGAACAGGGGCCGGGGAGCTGTTTTTT; cdr3_aa: CASRGTGAGELFF
j_call: TRBJ1-2; v_call: TRBV7-9; d_call: TRBD1; clone_size: .; cdr3_nt: TGTGCCAGCTCCGGGACAGGGGTGGGCTATGGCTACACCTTC; cdr3_aa: CASSGTGVGYGYTF
j_call: TRBJ2-5; v_call: TRBV29-1; d_call: .; clone_size: once; cdr3_nt: TGCAGCGTTGAAGCCTTAGACGGGGAGAAGGGAGGAGAGACCCAGTACTTC; cdr3_aa: CSVEALDGEKGGETQYF
j_call: TRBJ1-1; v_call: TRBV10-3; d_call: .; clone_size: once; cdr3_nt: TGTGCCATCAGTGAGCCGAATCTGGGGGGAAACACTGAAGCTTTCTTT; cdr3_aa: CAISEPNLGGNTEAFF
j_call: TRBJ2-2; v_call: TRBV30; d_call: TRBD2; clone_size: once; cdr3_nt: TGTGCCTGGAGTGTATCGGGGGGAGGAGGGGAGCTGTTTTTT; cdr3_aa: CAWSVSGGGGELFF
j_call: TRBJ2-3; v_call: TRBV19; d_call: .; clone_size: .; cdr3_nt: TGTGCCAGTGCCGCGACAGATACGCAGTATTTT; cdr3_aa: CASAATDTQYF
j_call: TRBJ2-7; v_call: TRBV5-4; d_call: TRBD1; clone_size: .; cdr3_nt: TGTGCCAGCAGCTGGGACAGTCCTGTACCCTACGAGCAGTACTTC; cdr3_aa: CASSWDSPVPYEQYF
j_call: TRBJ2-1; v_call: TRBV18; d_call: TRBD2; clone_size: once; cdr3_nt: TGTGCCAGCTCACCGGCCGGGACTAGCGGTTACAATGAGCAGTTCTTC; cdr3_aa: CASSPAGTSGYNEQFF
j_call: TRBJ1-2; v_call: TRBV18; d_call: TRBD1; clone_size: .; cdr3_nt: TGTGCCAGCTCACCACTACAGGGGCTCTATGGCTACACCTTC; cdr3_aa: CASSPLQGLYGYTF
j_call: TRBJ2-7; v_call: TRBV5-1; d_call: TRBD2; clone_size: .; cdr3_nt: TGCGCCAGCAGCGAGGGACTAGCGGGATCAGGGTACGGCGAGCAGTACTTC; cdr3_aa: CASSEGLAGSGYGEQYF
j_call: TRBJ1-4; v_call: TRBV25-1; d_call: .; clone_size: .; cdr3_nt: TGTGCCAGCAGTGAATTATCGGGGTTCCGGGATGAAAAACTGTTTTTT; cdr3_aa: CASSELSGFRDEKLFF
j_call: TRBJ2-5; v_call: TRBV25-1; d_call: .; clone_size: .; cdr3_nt: TGTGCCAGCAGTGAATATACGGATATTGGAGAAGAGACCCAGTACTTC; cdr3_aa: CASSEYTDIGEETQYF
j_call: TRBJ2-3; v_call: TRBV4-1; d_call: TRBD2; clone_size: few; cdr3_nt: TGCGCCAGCAGCCAGGGACTAGCGGGGATGAGTTTCCCAGATACGCAGTATTTT; cdr3_aa: CASSQGLAGMSFPDTQYF
j_call: TRBJ1-5; v_call: TRBV4-1; d_call: .; clone_size: .; cdr3_nt: TGCGCCAGCAGCCAGGAACATGGGGGTCGGGGGGCCCAGCATTTT; cdr3_aa: CASSQEHGGRGAQHF
j_call: TRBJ2-2; v_call: TRBV27; d_call: TRBD2; clone_size: .; cdr3_nt: TGTGCCAGCAGTTTAGCCCCCGGACTAGCGGGAGAGGGTATGACCGGGGAGCTGTTTTTT; cdr3_aa: CASSLAPGLAGEGMTGELFF
j_call: TRBJ2-3; v_call: TRBV7-2; d_call: .; clone_size: .; cdr3_nt: TGTGCCAGCAGCGGCTTCACAGATACGCAGTATTTT; cdr3_aa: CASSGFTDTQYF